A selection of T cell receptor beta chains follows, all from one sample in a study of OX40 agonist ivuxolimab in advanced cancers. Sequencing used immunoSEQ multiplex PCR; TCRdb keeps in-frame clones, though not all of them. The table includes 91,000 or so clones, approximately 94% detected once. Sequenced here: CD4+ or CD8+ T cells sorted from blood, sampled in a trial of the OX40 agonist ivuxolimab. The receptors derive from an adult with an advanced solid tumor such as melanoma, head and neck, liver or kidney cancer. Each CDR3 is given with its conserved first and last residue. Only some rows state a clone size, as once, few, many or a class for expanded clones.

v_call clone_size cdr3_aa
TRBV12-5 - CASGLGAGQPQHF
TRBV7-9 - CASSYGQGASYGYTF
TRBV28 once CASSLLTTEAFF
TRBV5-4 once CASSSGTALGEQYF
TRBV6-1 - CASIEWGSGNTIYF
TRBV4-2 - CASSKTSGMTDTQYF
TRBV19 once CASSMGQDINEQYF
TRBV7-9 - CASTTGVNTGELFF
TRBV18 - CASSPGRAGNTIYF
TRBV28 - CASSPNSLSSNQPQHF
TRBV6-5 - CASNSQGSTEAFF
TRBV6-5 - CASSLNRNFGELFF
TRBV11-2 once CASSQPSPGGWNTGELFF
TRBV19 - CASSIGGRAEAFF
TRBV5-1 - CASTRDRGQNTQYF
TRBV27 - CASSSWRGQGNYNEQFF
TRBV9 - CASSVRGGWGPGKLFF
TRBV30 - CAWDSGGSNQPQHF
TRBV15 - CATSRGGGRNSGANVLTF
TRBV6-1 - CASSELPGDTEAFF
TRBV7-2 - CASSLEATGELFF
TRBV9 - CASSLNTDTQYF
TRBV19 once CASSIYPTVPGYTF
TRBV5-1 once CASSQGTGGKDTQYF
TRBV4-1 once CASSQEVRDLDGYTF
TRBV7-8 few CASSLGRLAYEQYF
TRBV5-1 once CASSPTGGVNTEAFF
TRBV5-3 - CARSLGGTTLRGQYF
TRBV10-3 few CAIGQGAHNSPLHF
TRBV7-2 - CASSLGAGMNTEAFF
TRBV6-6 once CASSPGGRGAYNEQFF
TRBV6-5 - CASSYSINGDFYGYTF
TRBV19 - CASCSGPGDEKLFF
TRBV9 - CASSDGLAGVAGELFF